These 14 T cell receptor beta chains were all obtained from the same sample, sequenced in a study of blood T cell repertoires in COVID-19. TCRdb keeps only in-frame clones here, not all; method: immunoSEQ multiplex PCR. The data contain over 400,000 clones, roughly 90% of them singletons. Sequencing was performed on peripheral blood. Every receptor here comes from a woman aged 25 to 39 with active or convalescent COVID-19.

V gene TRBV19 combines with J gene TRBJ1-5; possibly TRBD1 for D (5 bases). The CDR3 is made up of 14 amino acids. The V and J ends lost 10 bases and 3 bases respectively, with 16 bases between them. Germline assignment: CDR1 LNHDA and CDR2 SQIVND (reference sequence). The CDR3 bases are TGTGCCACCAAATGGGGCTCTGACAATCAGCCCCAGCATTTT. Its protein is CATKWGSDNQPQHF.

This chain links TRBV12-3 or TRBV12-4 with TRBJ2-1; D call uncertain. The CDR3 runs to 13 residues. V lost 3 bases and J 4 bases, leaving 7 bases between the germline ends. CDR3 residues: CASSFSSYNEQFF. The CDR3 DNA follows: TGTGCCAGCAGTTTTTCCAGTTACAATGAGCAGTTCTTC.

The chain uses TRBV11-3 and TRBJ2-2, with 10 bases identical to TRBD1. With 5 bases clipped from V and 4 bases from J, the junction kept 4 bases outside the gene matches. Germline lookup yields CDR1 SGHNT and CDR2 YENEEA. This CDR3 has 15 residues. CDR3: CASSPRTGGTGELFF. CDR3 in DNA: TGTGCCAGCAGCCCGAGGACAGGGGGCACCGGGGAGCTGTTTTTT.

The J gene is TRBJ2-6, the V gene TRBV5-5; possibly TRBD2 for D (6 bases). Germline V lookup: CDR1 SGHKS, CDR2 YYEKEE (reference sequence). CDR3 length equals 18 residues. Trimming took off 4 bases at V and 0 bases at J, with 17 bases between the two ends. The CDR3 sequence is CASSPLSRGTSGANVLTF. CDR3 DNA sequence: TGTGCCAGCAGCCCGCTTTCACGGGGGACCTCTGGGGCCAACGTCCTGACTTTC.

This chain joins TRBV5-1 and TRBJ1-4; D is undetermined. V lost 4 bases to trimming and J lost 6 bases, with 10 bases between them. Germline V gene sequence: CDR1 SGHRS, CDR2 YFSETQ. This CDR3 comprises 13 residues. In DNA, the CDR3 is TGCGCCAGCAGCGAATCGGTTGATGAAAAACTGTTTTTT. Translation gives CASSESVDEKLFF.

CDR3 amino acids: CATSRAGQEKYTF. The CDR3 nucleotides are TGTGCCACCAGCAGAGCAGGTCAAGAGAAGTACACCTTC. This chain joins TRBV15 and TRBJ1-2; no reliable D call. V gave up 1 base and J gave up 11 bases, with 14 bases separating them. CDR1 LNHNV and CDR2 YYDKDF come from the germline V gene (reference sequence). This CDR3 is 13 amino acids long.

About this clone itself: The sample has other DNA sequences that encode this CDR3 too. V is TRBV12-3 or TRBV12-4 and J is TRBJ1-1; TRBD1 is a possible D gene (5 bases). Trimming stripped 5 bases from V and 5 bases from J, with 12 bases between. The CDR3 has 13 residues. This CDR3 reads CASSLGGETEAFF. In DNA form, the CDR3 reads TGTGCCAGCAGTCTCGGAGGGGAAACTGAAGCTTTCTTT.

This clone was counted between two and nine times. The J gene is TRBJ1-6, the V gene TRBV27; 7 bases fit TRBD1. There are 15 residues in the CDR3. The V gene end was trimmed by 6 bases and the J gene end by 7 bases; junction bases not matched to a gene: 9. Germline V CDR1 and CDR2: MNHEY, SMNVEV (reference sequence). CDR3 in amino acids: CASRITGVENSPLHF. DNA of the CDR3: TGTGCCAGCAGAATAACAGGGGTCGAGAATTCACCCCTCCACTTT.

This chain joins TRBV12-3 or TRBV12-4 and TRBJ2-1; the match to TRBD2 covers 12 bases. This CDR3 spans 12 amino acids. Trimming cost V 6 bases and J 15 bases; bases outside gene matches: 6. The CDR3 nucleotides are TGTGCCAGCAGCCCTAGCGGGAGGGCCCCGTTCTTC. Translation gives CASSPSGRAPFF.

The chain uses TRBV28 and TRBJ1-1, with a tentative D call TRBD1 (6 bases). Germline CDR1 reads MDHEN; CDR2 reads SYDVKM. The CDR3 covers 14 residues. V was pared by 3 bases and J by 1 base, with 9 bases between. The CDR3 sequence is CASSFDRRNTEAFF. In nucleotides, the CDR3 is TGTGCCAGCAGTTTTGACAGGAGGAACACTGAAGCTTTCTTT.

The rearrangement links TRBV11-2 to TRBJ2-7, with 15 bases matching TRBD2. Trimming at V came to 5 bases and at J to 5 bases, leaving 4 bases not matched to a gene. Germline lookup yields CDR1 SGHAT and CDR2 FQNNGV. The CDR3 is 15 amino acids. CDR3 DNA sequence: TGTGCCAGCAGCGGACTAGCGGGGGGGTTGGACGAGCAGTACTTC. This translates into CASSGLAGGLDEQYF. The full variable domain, rest sourced from reference TRBV11-2 and TRBJ2-7, is EAGVAQSPRYKIIEKRQSVAFWCNPISGHATLYWYQQILGQGPKLLIQFQNNGVVDDSQLPKDRFSAERLKGVDSTLKIQPAKLEDSAVYLCASSGLAGGLDEQYFGPGTRLTVT.

V is TRBV4-1 and J is TRBJ1-2; 7 bases are a match to TRBD1. V dropped 3 bases and J dropped 4; count of bases not matched to a gene: 11. The CDR3 covers 16 residues. CDR1 is MGHRA, CDR2 YSYEKL, per germline. The CDR3 loop reads CASSQGTEVFSYGYTF. In DNA, the CDR3 is TGCGCCAGCAGCCAGGGGACAGAGGTATTTAGCTATGGCTACACCTTC.

This chain links TRBV20-1 with TRBJ1-5; no definite D call. Per the germline V gene, CDR1 is DFQATT and CDR2 is SNEGSKA (reference sequence). The CDR3 covers 14 residues. V gave up 3 bases and J gave up 5 bases, with 14 bases separating them. CDR3 amino acids: CSASPEGYDQPQHF. The CDR3 bases are TGCAGTGCTAGTCCGGAGGGCTACGATCAGCCCCAGCATTTT.

The rearrangement links TRBV6-4 to TRBJ2-3; 8 bases are shared with TRBD2. The V gene end was trimmed by 8 bases and the J gene end by 0 bases; junction bases not matched to a gene: 4. The germline V gene encodes CDR1 MRHNA and CDR2 SNTAGT. The CDR3 totals 14 residues. The CDR3 sequence is CASGSGGSTDTQYF. CDR3 coding DNA: TGTGCCAGCGGGTCGGGGGGGAGCACAGATACGCAGTATTTT.